The 5 T cell receptor beta chains reported below all come from one sample, sequenced in a study of T cell repertoires in cytomegalovirus infection. TCRdb re-called the reads through MiXCR, storing one row per CDR3 protein. The table lists fewer than 900,000 distinct CDR3 sequences, 25% to 35% of them singletons, with about an eighth in the top ten. For these TCRs, the target antigens are not known. Sequences were derived from cultured CD8+ T cells from PBMCs, sampled from culture after CMV antigen stimulation. The receptors derive from a human donor in good health (CMV status not recorded). Some clones in this sample may be carry-over from other donors' samples.

The chain is built from TRBV6-2 or TRBV6-3 and TRBJ1-5, with D perhaps TRBD1 (5 bases). V lost 7 bases to trimming and J lost 6 bases, with 13 bases between them. Germline CDR1 reads MNHEY; CDR2 reads SVGEGT. This CDR3 region has 13 residues. CDR3 in amino acids: CASTTGVPQPQHF. For the CDR3, the DNA is TGTGCCAGCACCACGGGGGTTCCTCAGCCCCAGCATTTT.

This clonotype was found a few times. The CDR3 nucleotides read TGTGCCAGCAGTCTCACCGGACTAGCGGGGGGGCCGTTTCTATCCGGGGAGCTGTTTTTT. Translating gives CASSLTGLAGGPFLSGELFF. The chain combines TRBV28 with TRBJ2-2; 15 bases fit TRBD2. Germline CDR1 reads MDHEN; CDR2 reads SYDVKM. With V trimmed by 5 bases and J by 6 bases, 16 bases remained unmatched. The CDR3 runs 20 residues.

This clonotype has just a few counts. This chain uses TRBV12-3 or TRBV12-4 with TRBJ2-5, with D perhaps matching TRBD1 (5 bases). V was cut by 3 bases and J by 1 base, with 15 bases left in between. This CDR3 has 16 residues. The CDR3 nucleotides read TGTGCCAGCAGTTTGGGCAGGGCCTTATCCCAAGAGACCCAGTACTTC. Amino acids: CASSLGRALSQETQYF.

This chain connects TRBV27 to TRBJ1-2; D is ambiguous. Germline values: CDR1 MNHEY, CDR2 SMNVEV (reference sequence). Trimming stripped 5 bases from V and 4 bases from J, with 17 bases between. CDR3 length equals 15 residues. The CDR3 DNA reads as TGTGCCAGCAGTCCCCGTGGACTACCCCCCTATGGCTACACCTTC. Protein: CASSPRGLPPYGYTF.

There are a few counts of this clonotype. This chain connects TRBV2 to TRBJ2-1; 8 bases map to TRBD2. CDR3 length: 15 amino acids. Germline loops: CDR1 SNHLY, CDR2 FYNNEI. Trimming removed 4 bases from V and 5 bases from J; junction bases left unmatched: 7. Here the CDR3 reads CASSGGGLRDNEQFF. The CDR3 bases are TGTGCCAGCAGTGGCGGGGGGCTCCGGGACAATGAGCAGTTCTTC. Filled out from reference TRBV2 and TRBJ2-1, the complete variable domain reads EPEVTQTPSHQVTQMGQEVILRCVPISNHLYFYWYRQILGQKVEFLVSFYNNEISEKSEIFDDQFSVERPDGSNFTLKIRSTKLEDSAMYFCASSGGGLRDNEQFFGPGTRLTVL.